Sequencing of this T cell receptor beta chain was carried out in a study of T cell responses to AZD1222 COVID-19 vaccine. CDR1 is SGDLS, CDR2 YYNGEE, per germline. The CDR3 is 14 amino acids. Concerning this clone: An end of the junction does not agree with germline; a read error may underlie this.

Sequencing used immunoSEQ multiplex PCR; TCRdb keeps in-frame clones, though not all of them. The repertoire has 130,000 to 150,000 clones, about 90% of them found once; the top ten carry around 5.5%. The clonotype originates from an adult in good health. The chain has TRBV9 and TRBJ2-2; possible D gene TRBD2, 6 bases. Here the sequenced sample was peripheral blood, taken on day 0 of AZD1222 vaccination. The CDR3 is CASSVSPLGGELLF. DNA for the CDR3: TGTGCCAGCAGCGTATCTCCCTTAGGCGGGGAGCTGTTATTT.